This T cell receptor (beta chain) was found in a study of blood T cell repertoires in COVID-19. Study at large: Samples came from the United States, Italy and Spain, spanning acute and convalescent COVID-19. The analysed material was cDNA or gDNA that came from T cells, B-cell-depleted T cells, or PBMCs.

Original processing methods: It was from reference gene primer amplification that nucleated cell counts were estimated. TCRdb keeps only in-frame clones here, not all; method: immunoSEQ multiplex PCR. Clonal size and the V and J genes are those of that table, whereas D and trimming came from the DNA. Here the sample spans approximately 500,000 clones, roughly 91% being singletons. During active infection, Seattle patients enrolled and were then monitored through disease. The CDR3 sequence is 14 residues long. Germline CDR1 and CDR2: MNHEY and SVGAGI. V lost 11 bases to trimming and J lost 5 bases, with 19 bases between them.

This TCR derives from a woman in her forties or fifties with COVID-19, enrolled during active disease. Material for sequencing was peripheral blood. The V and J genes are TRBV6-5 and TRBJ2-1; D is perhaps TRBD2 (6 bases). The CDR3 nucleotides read TGTGCCTCGTTTGTCCGGGACTTCCACAATGAGCAGTTCTTC. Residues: CASFVRDFHNEQFF.